Listed below are T cell receptor beta chains from one sample, sequenced in a study of post-analysis software for immune sequencing data. Each CDR3 protein gets one entry after TCRdb re-called the PCR reads with MiXCR. The table lists roughly 730,000 distinct CDR3 sequences, roughly 27% of them singletons. Source material: blood. These receptors were taken from a girl aged 5 to 17 with multiple sclerosis. Each CDR3 is given with its conserved first and last residue. The order of the fields is D gene, V gene, J gene, clone size, CDR3 DNA, CDR3 protein. The D gene is left open where the match is weak. Some rows mark clone size as missing; the rest say once, few, many or name a class of expanded clone.

d_gene: TRBD1
v_gene: TRBV15
j_gene: TRBJ1-4
abundance: few
CDR3nt: TGTGCCACCAGCAGCGGACAGGCTTCAACTAATGAAAAACTGTTTTTT
CDR3aa: CATSSGQASTNEKLFF

d_gene: -
v_gene: TRBV29-1
j_gene: TRBJ1-2
abundance: many
CDR3nt: TGCAGCGTTGAAGGGCCCGTAGGCAACTATGGCTACACCTTC
CDR3aa: CSVEGPVGNYGYTF

d_gene: -
v_gene: TRBV9
j_gene: TRBJ1-2
abundance: -
CDR3nt: TGTGCCAGCGGAACAGTAGGGAACTATGGCTACACCTTC
CDR3aa: CASGTVGNYGYTF

d_gene: -
v_gene: TRBV7-2
j_gene: TRBJ1-4
abundance: -
CDR3nt: TGTGCCAGCAGCACCAACAGGGCCAGGGATGAAAAACTGTTTTTT
CDR3aa: CASSTNRARDEKLFF

d_gene: TRBD1
v_gene: TRBV7-9
j_gene: TRBJ1-1
abundance: -
CDR3nt: TGTGCCAGCAGCCCAGCAGGGACAGTGCGCATGAACACTGAAGCTTTCTTT
CDR3aa: CASSPAGTVRMNTEAFF

d_gene: -
v_gene: TRBV4-2
j_gene: TRBJ1-2
abundance: few
CDR3nt: TGTGCCAGCAGCCAACCGGACAACTATGGCTACACCTTC
CDR3aa: CASSQPDNYGYTF

d_gene: -
v_gene: TRBV29-1
j_gene: TRBJ1-4
abundance: -
CDR3nt: TGCAGCGTTATTGCGGAGGAAAAACTGTTTTTT
CDR3aa: CSVIAEEKLFF

d_gene: -
v_gene: TRBV25-1
j_gene: TRBJ2-4
abundance: few
CDR3nt: TGTGCCAGCAGATTAGACAGAGCCAAAAACATTCAGTACTTC
CDR3aa: CASRLDRAKNIQYF

d_gene: -
v_gene: TRBV6-2/TRBV6-3
j_gene: TRBJ2-7
abundance: -
CDR3nt: TGTGCCACCCCGTCCGTCAGTACCCTTTGGCGGGAGCAGTACTTC
CDR3aa: CATPSVSTLWREQYF

d_gene: -
v_gene: TRBV7-2
j_gene: TRBJ2-3
abundance: few
CDR3nt: TGTGCCAGCAGCGTCAGGGGGGGCGGGAGGACCACAGATACGCAGTATTTT
CDR3aa: CASSVRGGGRTTDTQYF

d_gene: -
v_gene: TRBV12-3/TRBV12-4
j_gene: TRBJ2-3
abundance: -
CDR3nt: TGTGCCAGCAGCGACCAGGAGGGCACAGATACGCAGTATTTT
CDR3aa: CASSDQEGTDTQYF

d_gene: -
v_gene: TRBV20-1
j_gene: TRBJ2-3
abundance: -
CDR3nt: TGCAGTGCTACCCCCAGCGCCCGCACAGATACGCAGTATTTT
CDR3aa: CSATPSARTDTQYF